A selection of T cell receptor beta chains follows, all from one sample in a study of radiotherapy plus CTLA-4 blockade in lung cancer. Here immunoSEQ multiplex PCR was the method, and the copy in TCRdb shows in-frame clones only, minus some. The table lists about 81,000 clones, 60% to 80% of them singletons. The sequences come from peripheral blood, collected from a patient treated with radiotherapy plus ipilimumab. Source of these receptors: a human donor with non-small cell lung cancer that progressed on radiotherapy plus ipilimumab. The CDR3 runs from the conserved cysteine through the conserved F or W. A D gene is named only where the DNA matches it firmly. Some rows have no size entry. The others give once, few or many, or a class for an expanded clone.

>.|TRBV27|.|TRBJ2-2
TGTGCCAGCAGTTTCTCCCCCAGGGCCGGGGAGCTGTTTTTT
CASSFSPRAGELFF
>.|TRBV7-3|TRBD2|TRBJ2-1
TGTGCCAGCAGCTTAACTCCAGCGGGAGGCTCCTACAATGAGCAGTTCTTC
CASSLTPAGGSYNEQFF
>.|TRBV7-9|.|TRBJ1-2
TGTGCCAGCAGCCAGGGGACGGCGGCCTATGGCTACACCTTC
CASSQGTAAYGYTF
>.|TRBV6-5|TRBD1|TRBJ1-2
TGTGCCAGCAGGTCGGACAGGAACTATGGCTACACCTTC
CASRSDRNYGYTF
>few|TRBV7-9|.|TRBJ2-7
TGTGCCAGCAGCTTAGGCAGGGTAGGCTACGAGCAGTACTTC
CASSLGRVGYEQYF
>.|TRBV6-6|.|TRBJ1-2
TGTGCCAGCAGACCCCTAGGACTCCCTGGCTACACCTTC
CASRPLGLPGYTF
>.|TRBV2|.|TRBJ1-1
TGTGCCAGCAGTCCCGGGGGGAACACTGAAGCTTTCTTT
CASSPGGNTEAFF
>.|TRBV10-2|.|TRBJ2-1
TGCGCCAGTAGTGCCCAGCGGAGCTCCTACAATGAGCAGTTCTTC
CASSAQRSSYNEQFF
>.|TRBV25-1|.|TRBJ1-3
TGTGCCAGCAGTGACGGTGGGGGGTCTGGAAACACCATATATTTT
CASSDGGGSGNTIYF
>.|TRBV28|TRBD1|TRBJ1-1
TGTGCCAGCAGTTTCGGGGACAGGGAGCTGAACACTGAAGCTTTCTTT
CASSFGDRELNTEAFF
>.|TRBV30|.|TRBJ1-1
TGTGCCTGGCATACCGGGACGGGGAACACTGAAGCTTTCTTT
CAWHTGTGNTEAFF
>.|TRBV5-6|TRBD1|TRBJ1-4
TGTGCCAGCAGCTTTGGGGACAGGACGACTAATGAAAAACTGTTTTTT
CASSFGDRTTNEKLFF
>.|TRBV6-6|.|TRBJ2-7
TGTGCCAGCAGTTACCACAGCATCGGGGAGCAGTACTTC
CASSYHSIGEQYF
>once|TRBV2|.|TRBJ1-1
TGTGCCAGCGGACCCGCCGGGCGCCGTTATTCGAACACTGAAGCTTTCTTT
CASGPAGRRYSNTEAFF
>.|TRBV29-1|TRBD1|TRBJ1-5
TGCAGCGTGGGAGGGACAGGGGTAGATCAGCCCCAGCATTTT
CSVGGTGVDQPQHF
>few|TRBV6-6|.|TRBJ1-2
TGTGCCAGCAGTCAGGATGGCTACACCTTC
CASSQDGYTF
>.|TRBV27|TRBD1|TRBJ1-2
TGTGCCAGCAGTTTAACTGGGACAGGGGGTTATGGCTACACCTTC
CASSLTGTGGYGYTF
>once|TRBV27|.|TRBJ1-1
TGTGCCAGCAGTTTGGGGGGAGGGACTGAAGCTTTCTTT
CASSLGGGTEAFF
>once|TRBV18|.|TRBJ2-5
TGTGCCAGCTCACGCTACAGGGATGAGGAGACCCAGTACTTC
CASSRYRDEETQYF
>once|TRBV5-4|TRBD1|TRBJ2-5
TGTGCCAGCAGCGACATACACAGGGGCCAAGAGACCCAGTACTTC
CASSDIHRGQETQYF
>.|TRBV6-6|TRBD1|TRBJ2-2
TGTGCCAGCAGGTCTATCAGGGGGAGCGGGGAGCTGTTTTTT
CASRSIRGSGELFF
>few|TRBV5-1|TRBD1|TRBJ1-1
TGCGCCAGCAGACGGACAGGGGGCACTGAAGCTTTCTTT
CASRRTGGTEAFF
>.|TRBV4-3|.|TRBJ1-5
TGCGCCAGCAGCCAAGACTTTGGGCAGTTCGGGGCCCAGCATTTT
CASSQDFGQFGAQHF
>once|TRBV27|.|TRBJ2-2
TGTGCCAGCAGCCTTTCGAAACAGGGTTCTCGGTCCGGGGAGCTGTTTTTT
CASSLSKQGSRSGELFF
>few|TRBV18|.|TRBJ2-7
TGTGCCAGCTCGCAGGGGAGGTCTGTAGACTACGAGCAGTACTTC
CASSQGRSVDYEQYF
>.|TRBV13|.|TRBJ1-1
TGTGCCAGCAGTCTACAGAACACTGAAGCTTTCTTT
CASSLQNTEAFF
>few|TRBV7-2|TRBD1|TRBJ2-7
TGTGCCAGCAGCTTAGCGTCGGGACAGCACTACGAGCAGTACTTC
CASSLASGQHYEQYF